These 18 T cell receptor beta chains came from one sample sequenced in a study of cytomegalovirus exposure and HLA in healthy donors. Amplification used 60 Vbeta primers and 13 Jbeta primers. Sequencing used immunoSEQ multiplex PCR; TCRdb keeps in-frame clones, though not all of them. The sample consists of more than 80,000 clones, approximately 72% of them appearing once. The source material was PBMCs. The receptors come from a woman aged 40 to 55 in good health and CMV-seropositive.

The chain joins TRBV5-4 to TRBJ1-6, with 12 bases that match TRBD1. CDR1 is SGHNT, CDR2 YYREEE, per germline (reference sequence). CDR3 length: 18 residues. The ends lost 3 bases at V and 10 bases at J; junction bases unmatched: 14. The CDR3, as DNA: TGTGCCAGCAGCTCCGCCTCGGGACAGGGGGCTTTCTTGTCACCCCTCCACTTT. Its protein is CASSSASGQGAFLSPLHF.

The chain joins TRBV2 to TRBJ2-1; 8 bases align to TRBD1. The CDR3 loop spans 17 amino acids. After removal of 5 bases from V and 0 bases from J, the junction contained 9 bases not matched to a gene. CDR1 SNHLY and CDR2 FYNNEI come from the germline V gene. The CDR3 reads CASSIRSGGVSYNEQFF. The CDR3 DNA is TGTGCCAGCAGTATACGGTCAGGGGGCGTCTCCTACAATGAGCAGTTCTTC. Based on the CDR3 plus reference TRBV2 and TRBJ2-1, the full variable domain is EPEVTQTPSHQVTQMGQEVILRCVPISNHLYFYWYRQILGQKVEFLVSFYNNEISEKSEIFDDQFSVERPDGSNFTLKIRSTKLEDSAMYFCASSIRSGGVSYNEQFFGPGTRLTVL.

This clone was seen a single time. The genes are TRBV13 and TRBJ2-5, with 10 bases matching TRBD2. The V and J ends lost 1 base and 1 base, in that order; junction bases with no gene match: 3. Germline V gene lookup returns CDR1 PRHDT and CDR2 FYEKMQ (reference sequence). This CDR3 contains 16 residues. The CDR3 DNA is TGTGCCAGCAGCTTAGAAACTAGCGGGGCCCAAGAGACCCAGTACTTC. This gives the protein CASSLETSGAQETQYF. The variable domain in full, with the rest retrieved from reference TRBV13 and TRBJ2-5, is AAGVIQSPRHLIKEKRETATLKCYPIPRHDTVYWYQQGPGQDPQFLISFYEKMQSDKGSIPDRFSAQQFSDYHSELNMSSLELGDSALYFCASSLETSGAQETQYFGPGTRLLVL.

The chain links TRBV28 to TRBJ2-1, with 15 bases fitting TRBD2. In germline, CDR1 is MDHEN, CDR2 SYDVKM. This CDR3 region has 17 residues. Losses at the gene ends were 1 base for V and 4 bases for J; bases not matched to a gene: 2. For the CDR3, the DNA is TGTGCCAGCAGTTTATTCGGACTAGCGGGAGGGTACAATGAGCAGTTCTTC. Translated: CASSLFGLAGGYNEQFF. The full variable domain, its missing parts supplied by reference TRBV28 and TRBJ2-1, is DVKVTQSSRYLVKRTGEKVFLECVQDMDHENMFWYRQDPGLGLRLIYFSYDVKMKEKGDIPEGYSVSREKKERFSLILESASTNQTSMYLCASSLFGLAGGYNEQFFGPGTRLTVL.

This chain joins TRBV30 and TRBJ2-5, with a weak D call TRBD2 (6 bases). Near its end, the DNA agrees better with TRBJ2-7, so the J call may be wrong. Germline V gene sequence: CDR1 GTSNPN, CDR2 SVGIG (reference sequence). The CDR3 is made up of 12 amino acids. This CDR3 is CAWSSTSYEQYF. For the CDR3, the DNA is TGTGCCTGGAGCTCGACTAGCTACGAGCAGTACTTC.

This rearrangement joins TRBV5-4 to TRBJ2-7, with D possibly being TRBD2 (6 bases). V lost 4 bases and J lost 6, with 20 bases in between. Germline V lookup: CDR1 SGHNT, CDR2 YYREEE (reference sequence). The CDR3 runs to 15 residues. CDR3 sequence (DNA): TGTGCCAGCAGCGTGGAGGGGCAAAAGAGTCCCGAGCAGTACTTC. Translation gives CASSVEGQKSPEQYF.

The CDR3 region has the DNA TGTGCCAGCAGCCCCCTCCTGCGGGAGAGCACAGATACGCAGTATTTT. It codes for CASSPLLRESTDTQYF. This chain links TRBV7-8 with TRBJ2-3; 7 nucleotides align to TRBD2. With 5 bases clipped from V and 0 bases from J, the junction kept 8 bases outside the gene matches. CDR1 is SGHVS and CDR2 is FQNEAQ in the germline V gene. The CDR3 sequence is 16 residues long.

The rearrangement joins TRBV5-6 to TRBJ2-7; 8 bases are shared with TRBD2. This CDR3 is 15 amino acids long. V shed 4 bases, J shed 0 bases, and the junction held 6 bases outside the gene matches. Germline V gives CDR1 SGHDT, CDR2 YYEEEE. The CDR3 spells CASSIRTSSSYEQYF. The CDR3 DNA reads TGTGCCAGCAGCATCAGGACTAGCAGCTCCTACGAGCAGTACTTC.

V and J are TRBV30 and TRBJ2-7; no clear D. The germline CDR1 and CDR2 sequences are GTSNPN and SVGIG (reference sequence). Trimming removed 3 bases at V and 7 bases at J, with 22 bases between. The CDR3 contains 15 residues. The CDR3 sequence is CAWSRGADGLGEQYF. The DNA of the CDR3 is TGTGCCTGGAGCAGAGGAGCCGACGGCCTTGGGGAGCAGTACTTC.

Here the CDR3 reads CASSASTPQYYNEQFF. CDR3 in DNA: TGTGCCAGCAGTGCCTCGACTCCACAATACTACAATGAGCAGTTCTTC. The chain links TRBV6-4 to TRBJ2-1; D is undetermined. The germline V gene encodes CDR1 MRHNA and CDR2 SNTAGT. The germline V and J ends were trimmed by 4 bases and 3 bases, with 16 bases remaining between them. The CDR3 totals 16 residues.

CDR3 sequence: CASSILAGVPGELFF. The CDR3 region has the DNA TGTGCCAGTAGTATATTAGCGGGAGTCCCCGGGGAGCTGTTTTTT. J is TRBJ2-2 and V is TRBV19; the match to TRBD2 covers 9 bases. Germline CDR1 is LNHDA and CDR2 is SQIVND (reference sequence). V dropped 2 bases and J dropped 6; count of bases not matched to a gene: 4. The CDR3 loop spans 15 amino acids.

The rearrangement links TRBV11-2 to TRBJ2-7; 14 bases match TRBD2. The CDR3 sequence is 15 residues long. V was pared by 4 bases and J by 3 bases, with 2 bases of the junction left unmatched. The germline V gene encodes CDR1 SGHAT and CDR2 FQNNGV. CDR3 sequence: CASSSTSGRDYEQYF. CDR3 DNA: TGTGCCAGCAGCTCGACTAGCGGGAGGGACTACGAGCAGTACTTC.

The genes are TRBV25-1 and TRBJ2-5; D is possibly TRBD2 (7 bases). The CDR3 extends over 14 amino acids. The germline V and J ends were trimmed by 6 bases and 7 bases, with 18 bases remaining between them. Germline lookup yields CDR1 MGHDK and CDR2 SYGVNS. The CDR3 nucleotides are TGTGCCAGCAGCGAAGGGGGAGGGATTGCGACCCAGTACTTC. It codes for CASSEGGGIATQYF.

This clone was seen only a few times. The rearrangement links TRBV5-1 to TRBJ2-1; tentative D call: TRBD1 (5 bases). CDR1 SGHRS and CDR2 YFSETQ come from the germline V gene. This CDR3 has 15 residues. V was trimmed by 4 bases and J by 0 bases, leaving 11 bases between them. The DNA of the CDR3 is TGCGCCAGCAGCAGGGGCCCCAGCTCCTACAATGAGCAGTTCTTC. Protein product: CASSRGPSSYNEQFF. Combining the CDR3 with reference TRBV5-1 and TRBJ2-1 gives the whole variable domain KAGVTQTPRYLIKTRGQQVTLSCSPISGHRSVSWYQQTPGQGLQFLFEYFSETQRNKGNFPGRFSGRQFSNSRSEMNVSTLELGDSALYLCASSRGPSSYNEQFFGPGTRLTVL.

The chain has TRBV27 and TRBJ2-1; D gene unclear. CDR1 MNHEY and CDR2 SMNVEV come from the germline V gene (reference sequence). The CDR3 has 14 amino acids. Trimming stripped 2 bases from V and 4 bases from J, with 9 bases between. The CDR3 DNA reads TGTGCCAGCAGTTTAGGTACAGCTTACAATGAGCAGTTCTTC. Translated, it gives CASSLGTAYNEQFF.

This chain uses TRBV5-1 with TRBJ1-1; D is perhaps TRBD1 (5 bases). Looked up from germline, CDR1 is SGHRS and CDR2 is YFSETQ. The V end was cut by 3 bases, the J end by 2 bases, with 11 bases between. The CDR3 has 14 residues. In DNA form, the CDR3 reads TGCGCCAGCAGCTCCGGGGACTTCAACACTGAAGCTTTCTTT. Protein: CASSSGDFNTEAFF.

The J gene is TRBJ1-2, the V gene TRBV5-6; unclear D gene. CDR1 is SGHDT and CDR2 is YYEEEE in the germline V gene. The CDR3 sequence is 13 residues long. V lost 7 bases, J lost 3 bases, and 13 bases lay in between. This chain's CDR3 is CASGSGSDYGYTF. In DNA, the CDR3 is TGTGCCAGCGGGAGCGGATCGGACTATGGCTACACCTTC.

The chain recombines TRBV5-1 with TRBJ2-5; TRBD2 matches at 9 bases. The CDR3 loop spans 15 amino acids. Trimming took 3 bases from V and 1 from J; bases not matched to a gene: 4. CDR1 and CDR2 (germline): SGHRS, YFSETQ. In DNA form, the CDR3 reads TGCGCCAGCAGCTCCGGGACTAGCTTCCAAGAGACCCAGTACTTC. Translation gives CASSSGTSFQETQYF. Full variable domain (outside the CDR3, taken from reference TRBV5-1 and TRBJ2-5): KAGVTQTPRYLIKTRGQQVTLSCSPISGHRSVSWYQQTPGQGLQFLFEYFSETQRNKGNFPGRFSGRQFSNSRSEMNVSTLELGDSALYLCASSSGTSFQETQYFGPGTRLLVL.